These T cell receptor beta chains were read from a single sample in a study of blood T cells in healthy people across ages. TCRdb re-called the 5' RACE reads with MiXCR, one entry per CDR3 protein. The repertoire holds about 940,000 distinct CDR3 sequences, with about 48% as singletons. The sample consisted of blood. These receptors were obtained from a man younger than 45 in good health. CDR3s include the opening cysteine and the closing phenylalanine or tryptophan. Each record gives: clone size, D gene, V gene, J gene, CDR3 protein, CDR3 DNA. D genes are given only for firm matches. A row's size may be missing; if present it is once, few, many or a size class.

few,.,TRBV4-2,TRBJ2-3,CASSQDGPGTDTQYF,TGTGCCAGCAGCCAAGATGGCCCTGGGACAGATACGCAGTATTTT
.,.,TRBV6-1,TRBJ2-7,CASSDIGVSDEQYF,TGTGCCAGCAGTGATATAGGTGTCTCAGACGAGCAGTACTTC
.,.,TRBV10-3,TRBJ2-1,CAISPQGKDNEQFF,TGTGCCATCAGTCCCCAGGGTAAGGACAATGAGCAGTTCTTC
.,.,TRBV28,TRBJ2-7,CASSLLTEQYF,TGTGCCAGCAGTTTATTAACCGAGCAGTACTTC
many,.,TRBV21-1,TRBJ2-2,CASTELFF,TGTGCCAGCACCGAGCTGTTTTTT
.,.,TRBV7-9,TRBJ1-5,CASSPKQGNSNQPQHF,TGTGCCAGCAGCCCCAAGCAGGGAAATAGCAATCAGCCCCAGCATTTT
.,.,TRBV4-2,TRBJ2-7,CASSQEEGQGNYEQYF,TGTGCCAGCAGCCAAGAGGAGGGCCAGGGAAACTACGAGCAGTACTTC
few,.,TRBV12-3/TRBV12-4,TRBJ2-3,CASSALRDSTQYF,TGTGCCAGCAGTGCCCTCCGGGACTCTACGCAGTATTTT
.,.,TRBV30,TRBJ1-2,CAWSVLGGTNYGYTF,TGTGCCTGGAGTGTCCTGGGGGGCACAAACTATGGCTACACCTTC
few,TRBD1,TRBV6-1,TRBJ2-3,CASSEGQGATDTQYF,TGTGCCAGCAGTGAAGGGCAGGGGGCCACAGATACGCAGTATTTT
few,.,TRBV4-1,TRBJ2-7,CASSRANSYEQYF,TGCGCCAGCAGCCGGGCCAACTCCTACGAGCAGTACTTC
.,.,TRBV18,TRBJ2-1,CASSPGSSVDEQFF,TGTGCCAGCTCACCAGGGTCCAGCGTCGATGAGCAGTTCTTC
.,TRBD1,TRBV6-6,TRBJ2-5,CASSHPTGEEETQYF,TGTGCCAGCAGTCATCCGACAGGGGAGGAAGAGACCCAGTACTTC
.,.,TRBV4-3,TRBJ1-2,CAGSQNLGQSSGYTF,TGCGCCGGCAGCCAAAACCTCGGACAGAGCTCTGGCTACACCTTC
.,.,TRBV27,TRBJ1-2,CASSLPHGHGYTF,TGTGCCAGCAGTTTACCTCACGGCCATGGCTACACCTTC
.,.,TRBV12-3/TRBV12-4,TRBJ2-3,CASSLGTVSTDAQYF,TGTGCCAGCAGTTTAGGGACAGTCAGCACAGATGCGCAGTATTTT
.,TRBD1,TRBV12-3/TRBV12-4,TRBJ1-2,CASSLETGVYGYTF,TGTGCCAGCAGTTTAGAGACAGGGGTCTATGGCTACACCTTC
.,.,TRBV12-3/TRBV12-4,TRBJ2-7,CASSLARDPSPEQYF,TGTGCCAGCAGTTTAGCCCGGGACCCAAGCCCCGAGCAGTACTTC
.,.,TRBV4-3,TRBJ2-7,CASSQDLGTATYEQYF,TGCGCCAGCAGCCAAGATCTTGGGACGGCTACCTACGAGCAGTACTTC
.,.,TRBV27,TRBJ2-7,CASTSGDVSYEQYF,TGTGCCAGCACCTCCGGGGATGTCTCCTACGAGCAGTACTTC
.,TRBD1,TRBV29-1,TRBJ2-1,CSVEIRQGAIGEQFF,TGCAGCGTTGAAATCCGACAGGGGGCGATCGGTGAGCAGTTCTTC
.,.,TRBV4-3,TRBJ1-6,CASSQAGRGSYNSPLHF,TGCGCCAGCAGCCAAGCCGGCAGGGGCTCCTATAATTCACCCCTCCACTTT
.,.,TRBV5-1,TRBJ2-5,CASSLRTAEETQYF,TGCGCCAGCAGCCTACGGACAGCAGAAGAGACCCAGTACTTC
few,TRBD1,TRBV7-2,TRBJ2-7,CASSSFRTGAYEQYF,TGTGCCAGCAGTTCGTTTCGGACAGGGGCCTACGAGCAGTACTTC
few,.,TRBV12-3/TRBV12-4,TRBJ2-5,CASSASGQTQYF,TGTGCCAGCAGCGCCAGTGGTCAGACCCAGTACTTC
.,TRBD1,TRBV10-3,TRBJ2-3,CAISEGQGFTDTQYF,TGTGCCATCAGTGAAGGACAGGGGTTCACAGATACGCAGTATTTT
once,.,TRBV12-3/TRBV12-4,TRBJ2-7,CASNGGENEQYF,TGTGCCAGCAATGGGGGAGAGAACGAGCAGTACTTC
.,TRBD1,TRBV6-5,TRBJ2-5,CASSSGQGVTQYF,TGTGCCAGCAGCTCGGGACAGGGTGTGACCCAGTACTTC